These 29 T cell receptor beta chains originate from one sample sequenced in a study of shared clonotypes between healthy human individuals. TCRdb keeps only in-frame clones here, not all; method: immunoSEQ multiplex PCR. The sample lists 170,000 or so clones, approximately 70% occurring once. Sequenced: memory CD4+ T cells sorted from blood. Subset denoted: CD45RA-negative fraction. These receptors were taken from a young man in good health.

This clone was observed a single time. The V call is TRBV28, the J call TRBJ2-7, with TRBD1 as a possible D gene (6 bases). Per the germline V gene, CDR1 is MDHEN and CDR2 is SYDVKM. The CDR3 is made up of 14 amino acids. Trimming left V 3 bases short and J 2 bases short, with 11 bases between. The CDR3 nucleotides are TGTGCCAGCAGTTTGGGCAGGGGCACCTACGAGCAGTACTTC. Its protein is CASSLGRGTYEQYF.

This clone has at least ten counts. This sequence joins TRBV11-2 and TRBJ2-1; possible D gene TRBD2, 6 bases. V dropped 4 bases and J dropped 6 bases, with 19 bases sitting between them. Germline assignment: CDR1 SGHAT and CDR2 FQNNGV. This CDR3 spans 16 amino acids. Here the CDR3 reads CASSSRGSSGLNEQFF. The CDR3 nucleotides read TGTGCCAGCAGCTCCCGAGGCAGTAGCGGTCTCAATGAGCAGTTCTTC.

This clone was picked up one time. The chain carries TRBV29-1 and TRBJ2-7, with 8 bases identical to TRBD1. Germline V gene lookup returns CDR1 SQVTM and CDR2 ANQGSEA. V lost 6 bases to trimming and J lost 6 bases; unmatched junction nucleotides: 16. The CDR3 has 15 residues. The CDR3 coding sequence is TGCAGCGTGCGAGCCGGGACAGGCCTAAGGGGCGAGCAGTACTTC. Its translation: CSVRAGTGLRGEQYF.

This clone appeared once. The rearrangement uses TRBV5-1 and TRBJ2-5; 9 nucleotides line up with TRBD1. Looked up from germline, CDR1 is SGHRS and CDR2 is YFSETQ. The CDR3 loop spans 17 amino acids. V was clipped by 2 bases and J by 0 bases; unmatched bases: 8. The CDR3 sequence is CASSFGQGQGYQETQYF. The DNA of the CDR3 is TGCGCCAGCAGCTTTGGACAGGGGCAAGGGTACCAAGAGACCCAGTACTTC.

CDR3 sequence: CASSSSTNGNTEAFF. The CDR3 DNA sequence: TGCGCCAGCAGCTCCTCTACCAATGGAAACACTGAAGCTTTCTTT. The V call is TRBV5-1, the J call TRBJ1-1; D unresolved. Germline CDR1 SGHRS, CDR2 YFSETQ. V was clipped by 3 bases and J by 2 bases, with 14 bases between them. This CDR3 is 15 amino acids long. The full variable domain, with the rest looked up from reference TRBV5-1 and TRBJ1-1, is KAGVTQTPRYLIKTRGQQVTLSCSPISGHRSVSWYQQTPGQGLQFLFEYFSETQRNKGNFPGRFSGRQFSNSRSEMNVSTLELGDSALYLCASSSSTNGNTEAFFGQGTRLTVV.

This clone occurred a few times. V is TRBV6-1 and J is TRBJ1-1; D may be TRBD1 (5 bases). Germline lookup yields CDR1 MNHNS and CDR2 SASEGT. The CDR3 has 14 amino acids. The ends were cut back, 2 bases at V and 2 bases at J, with 9 bases in the middle. This CDR3 reads CASSERGTNTEAFF. CDR3 DNA sequence: TGTGCCAGCAGTGAACGGGGGACTAACACTGAAGCTTTCTTT.

The chain uses TRBV5-4 and TRBJ2-1; a weak D match, TRBD2 (6 bases). The CDR3 is 15 residues long. Trimming pared 3 bases from V and 6 bases from J, leaving 16 bases between. Germline V lookup: CDR1 SGHNT, CDR2 YYREEE (reference sequence). The CDR3: CASSSGLKSLNEQFF. The CDR3 coding sequence is TGTGCCAGCAGCTCTGGACTAAAATCCCTCAATGAGCAGTTCTTC.

V usage is TRBV18 and J usage is TRBJ2-5; the D gene is possibly TRBD1 (6 bases). The CDR3 runs to 14 residues. The germline gives CDR1 KGHSH, CDR2 LQKENI. Trimming took off 2 bases at V and 5 bases at J, with 12 bases between the two ends. The CDR3 here is CASSPKQGGETQYF. The CDR3 bases are TGTGCCAGCTCACCAAAACAGGGTGGGGAGACCCAGTACTTC.

This clone has at least ten counts. The chain employs TRBV2 and TRBJ2-1; maybe TRBD2 (5 bases). The CDR3 sequence is 12 residues long. The V end lost 7 bases, the J end lost 8 bases, and 12 bases lay between the germline ends. The germline V gene encodes CDR1 SNHLY and CDR2 FYNNEI. The CDR3 here is CASINEGHEQFF. Here the CDR3 DNA reads TGTGCCAGCATAAACGAGGGCCATGAGCAGTTCTTC.

This rearrangement joins TRBV21-1 to TRBJ2-1; the D call of TRBD1 is as the table states it, not checked on the DNA. TRBV21-1 is recorded as a pseudogene. There are 18 residues in the CDR3. The CDR3 DNA follows: TGTGCCATCAGCATCTCTCAACCCGGGACAGGGGAATACAATGAGCAGTTCTTC. Translated: CAISISQPGTGEYNEQFF.

The CDR3 DNA is TGTGCCAGCTCACTCCGGGACAGCGATCTGGGCTACACCTTC. It translates to CASSLRDSDLGYTF. This chain links TRBV18 with TRBJ1-2, with 7 bases aligning to TRBD1. The trim removed 4 bases at V and 8 bases at J, leaving 10 bases unmatched. This CDR3 contains 14 residues. Looked up from germline, CDR1 is KGHSH and CDR2 is LQKENI.

This clone appeared a few times. The chain joins TRBV11-2 to TRBJ2-7; unclear D gene. The CDR3 consists of 13 residues. In germline, CDR1 is SGHAT, CDR2 FQNNGV. V was clipped by 5 bases and J by 4 bases, with 12 bases between them. The CDR3: CASSGHLKYEQYF. For the CDR3, the DNA is TGTGCCAGCAGCGGCCACTTGAAATACGAGCAGTACTTC.

This chain joins TRBV5-1 and TRBJ2-2; D is unclear. The CDR3 runs 17 residues. Germline V gene sequence: CDR1 SGHRS, CDR2 YFSETQ. Trimming cost V 3 bases and J 4 bases, with 19 bases left between them. This chain's CDR3 is CASSSWALKSPTGELFF. The CDR3, as DNA: TGCGCCAGCAGCTCATGGGCTCTAAAGAGCCCCACCGGGGAGCTGTTTTTT.

The rearrangement uses TRBV7-9 and TRBJ2-7; 10 nucleotides agree with TRBD2. CDR1 and CDR2 (germline): SEHNR, FQNEAQ (reference sequence). Losses at the gene ends were 3 bases for V and 4 bases for J; bases not matched to a gene: 12. This CDR3 comprises 17 residues. The CDR3 DNA is TGTGCCAGCAGCTTGTTGGGAGCGGGAGGGCCGAGATACGAGCAGTACTTC. It specifies CASSLLGAGGPRYEQYF.

Many counts were recorded for this clone. The chain joins TRBV2 to TRBJ1-2, with D perhaps matching TRBD1 (6 bases). In germline, CDR1 is SNHLY, CDR2 FYNNEI. Trimming left V 3 bases short and J 7 bases short, with 15 bases between. This CDR3 contains 14 residues. DNA of the CDR3: TGTGCCAGCAGTGATAGGCGGCAGGGGATTGGCTACACCTTC. It translates to CASSDRRQGIGYTF.

The V and J genes are TRBV27 and TRBJ2-5, with 9 bases that match TRBD2. CDR1 is MNHEY, CDR2 SMNVEV, per germline (reference sequence). The CDR3 totals 16 residues. V lost 5 bases and J lost 5; bases outside the gene matches: 12. CDR3 amino acids: CASSPYLAGMAETQYF. Written as DNA, the CDR3 is TGTGCCAGCAGTCCGTACCTAGCGGGAATGGCTGAGACCCAGTACTTC.

The genes are TRBV29-1 and TRBJ1-2; 8 bases are a match to TRBD1. Trimming at V came to 6 bases and at J to 0 bases, leaving 9 bases not matched to a gene. The CDR3 length is 15 residues. Germline-derived CDR1 and CDR2 are SQVTM and ANQGSEA. The CDR3 DNA reads TGCAGCGTCCAAGGACAGGGAGCCTCTAACTATGGCTACACCTTC. This sequence encodes CSVQGQGASNYGYTF.

This rearrangement joins TRBV19 to TRBJ1-2; D may be TRBD1 (5 bases). This CDR3 contains 13 residues. V was pared by 10 bases and J by 4 bases, with 16 bases between. CDR1 and CDR2 (germline): LNHDA, SQIVND (reference sequence). The CDR3 DNA is TGTGCCACGATTAGGGGTTCCGGCTATGGCTACACCTTC. Residues: CATIRGSGYGYTF.

This clone was observed a few times. The chain has TRBV4-3 and TRBJ2-7; possibly TRBD2 for D (6 bases). The CDR3 has 15 residues. Trimming cost V 2 bases and J 0 bases, with 11 bases left between them. In germline, CDR1 is LGHNA, CDR2 YSLEER. DNA for the CDR3: TGCGCCAGCAGCCAAACTAGCTCAGGCTCCTACGAGCAGTACTTC. Translated, it gives CASSQTSSGSYEQYF.

In the case of this clone: Other DNA sequences in this sample translate to the same CDR3. The genes are TRBV7-2 and TRBJ2-3; no clear D. Per germline, CDR1 SGHTA and CDR2 FQGNSA. There are 12 residues in the CDR3. V lost 3 bases and J 0 bases, leaving 1 base between the germline ends. In nucleotides, the CDR3 is TGTGCCAGCAGCTTCAGCACAGATACGCAGTATTTT. It translates to CASSFSTDTQYF.

The chain uses TRBV13 and TRBJ2-3, with a possible D match to TRBD2 (6 bases). This CDR3 region has 15 residues. The V gene lost 3 bases and the J gene lost 0 bases, with 10 bases spanning the gap. Germline CDR1 PRHDT, CDR2 FYEKMQ (reference sequence). CDR3 loop: CASSFFGSSTDTQYF. The CDR3 nucleotides read TGTGCCAGCAGCTTCTTCGGGAGCAGCACAGATACGCAGTATTTT.

For this clone: One junction end does not reproduce the germline sequence, and a read error may be involved. The chain has TRBV4-2 and TRBJ2-1; 8 positions agree with TRBD2. CDR1 is LGHNA and CDR2 is YNFKEQ in the germline V gene. The CDR3 has 15 residues. The CDR3 DNA reads TGTGCCAGCAGCCTCGGGGGGGGCTCCTCCAATGAGCAGTTCTTC. It codes for CASSLGGGSSNEQFF.

The gene calls are TRBV14 and TRBJ1-3; D gene unclear. Trimming removed 6 bases from V and 0 bases from J, with 12 bases in between. The CDR3 is made up of 15 amino acids. Germline lookup yields CDR1 SGHDN and CDR2 FVKESK. The CDR3 nucleotides read TGTGCCAGCAGTCAGGCCTCTACCTCTGGAAACACCATATATTTT. This codes for CASSQASTSGNTIYF.

The chain carries TRBV6-1 and TRBJ1-4; TRBD1 might be the D (5 bases). This CDR3 contains 17 residues. The germline gives CDR1 MNHNS, CDR2 SASEGT. The germline V and J ends were trimmed by 3 bases and 0 bases, with 14 bases remaining between them. The CDR3 DNA follows: TGTGCCAGCAGTGACATCATTCGACAGACAACTAATGAAAAACTGTTTTTT. This gives the protein CASSDIIRQTTNEKLFF.

The J gene is TRBJ1-2, the V gene TRBV19; 10 positions match TRBD1. Losses at the gene ends were 6 bases for V and 7 bases for J; bases not matched to a gene: 14. This CDR3 is 16 amino acids long. Per the germline V gene, CDR1 is LNHDA and CDR2 is SQIVND (reference sequence). The CDR3 is CASRLTGQGKVAGYTF. In DNA form, the CDR3 reads TGTGCCAGTAGACTCACGGGACAGGGGAAAGTAGCTGGCTACACCTTC.

This clone was seen a handful of times. The chain recombines TRBV5-1 with TRBJ1-4, with D tentatively TRBD1 (5 bases). The CDR3 is 16 amino acids. The ends were cut back, 4 bases at V and 4 bases at J, with 17 bases in the middle. CDR1 is SGHRS and CDR2 is YFSETQ in the germline V gene. The CDR3 loop is CASSRGDSTDNEKLFF. The CDR3 DNA reads TGCGCCAGCAGCAGAGGGGACTCGACCGATAATGAAAAACTGTTTTTT.

The rearrangement links TRBV9 to TRBJ2-3; D is possibly TRBD1 (5 bases). Germline lookup yields CDR1 SGDLS and CDR2 YYNGEE. The CDR3 loop spans 15 amino acids. V was shortened by 2 bases and J by 3 bases, with 13 bases between the two germline ends. In DNA form, the CDR3 reads TGTGCCAGCAGCGTCCTTGGGGCGGAAACAGATACGCAGTATTTT. Protein sequence: CASSVLGAETDTQYF.

This chain links TRBV7-2 with TRBJ2-5; the D is unclear. The germline CDR1 and CDR2 sequences are SGHTA and FQGNSA. This CDR3 has 14 amino acids. Between the trimmed V and J ends, which lost 5 bases and 5 bases, there was a span of 15 bases. The DNA for the CDR3 is TGTGCCAGCAGCCCGTACGAGTGGGTGGAGACCCAGTACTTC. Protein sequence: CASSPYEWVETQYF.

The sample holds a few counts of this clone. The chain couples TRBV6-1 to TRBJ2-7, with a weak D call TRBD1 (6 bases). The V gene's germline CDR1 is MNHNS and CDR2 SASEGT. Trimming took 3 bases from V and 1 from J, leaving 16 bases between them. The CDR3 has 16 residues. CDR3 in amino acids: CASSDIGQTSSYEQYF. CDR3 coding DNA: TGTGCCAGCAGTGACATCGGACAGACTTCTTCCTACGAGCAGTACTTC.